This record looks at one T cell receptor beta chain sequence and its context. Its antigen is not known. CDR1 is SGHNT, CDR2 YYREEE, per germline (reference sequence). V was clipped by 3 bases and J by 5 bases, with 16 bases between them. The CDR3 sequence is 15 residues long. This sample is part of a study of T cells after yellow fever vaccination. The 5'RACE template-switching step produced TCR cDNA and added a universal primer site and UMIs. TCRdb ran MiXCR on the 5' RACE reads and lists one entry per CDR3 protein. The data show about 200,000 distinct CDR3 sequences, with roughly 3% seen just once and 2.5% to 3.5% held by the top ten. Findings and limits, study-wide: In FACS-sorted repertoires, abundant clonotypes from the bulk population could appear as contaminants.

Specimen: CD4+ T cells sorted from PBMCs, collected 10 days after the yellow fever booster vaccination. This clonotype was obtained from a man aged 18-30 years who received the YFV17D yellow fever vaccine. The chain carries TRBV5-4 and TRBJ2-3; possibly TRBD2 for D (7 bases). The CDR3, as DNA: TGTGCCAGCAGCTCCCCCCGGGGGGCGAAAGATACGCAGTATTTT. Translated: CASSSPRGAKDTQYF.